This is a list of T cell receptor beta chains from one sample in a study of cytomegalovirus exposure and HLA in healthy donors. TCRdb keeps only in-frame clones here, not all; method: immunoSEQ multiplex PCR. This sample yields 150,000 to 200,000 clones, of which roughly four fifths are seen a single time; 1.5% to 2% belongs to the top ten. Sequencing was performed on PBMCs. These receptor sequences come from a man aged 25-40 years in good health and CMV-seronegative. Both conserved end residues are part of each CDR3. D genes are given only for firm matches. Size is omitted from some rows. Given values are once, few, many or a class for expanded clones.

size | J | D | V | CDR3 | DNA
once | TRBJ1-2 | TRBD1 | TRBV19 | CASTHSGPGGRYTF | TGTGCCAGTACCCACTCAGGGCCAGGGGGCCGCTACACCTTC
few | TRBJ2-5 | TRBD1 | TRBV18 | CASYSGTGSVQTQYF | TGTGCCAGCTACTCCGGGACAGGGAGTGTTCAGACCCAGTACTTC
- | TRBJ2-7 | TRBD2 | TRBV6-5 | CASSHRTSGSYEQYF | TGTGCCAGCAGTCACAGGACTAGCGGGAGCTACGAGCAGTACTTC
- | TRBJ2-5 | - | TRBV29-1 | CSVRVKWQTQETQYF | TGCAGCGTTCGGGTAAAGTGGCAGACCCAAGAGACCCAGTACTTC
- | TRBJ2-3 | TRBD2 | TRBV6-5 | CASSYSAGANTDTQYF | TGTGCCAGCAGTTATTCGGCGGGAGCGAACACAGATACGCAGTATTTT
- | TRBJ1-4 | - | TRBV10-3 | CATQPRADEKLFF | TGTGCCACGCAGCCCAGGGCTGATGAAAAACTGTTTTTT
few | TRBJ1-6 | - | TRBV7-9 | CASSSPDPRVYNSPLHF | TGTGCCAGCAGCTCGCCGGACCCGAGGGTTTATAATTCACCCCTCCACTTT
few | TRBJ2-2 | - | TRBV7-2 | CASSLDLRQGLYTGELFF | TGTGCCAGCAGCTTAGATCTGCGGCAGGGCCTATACACCGGGGAGCTGTTTTTT
- | TRBJ2-1 | - | TRBV9 | CASSAPLSSYNEQFF | TGTGCCAGCAGCGCCCCCCTGAGCTCCTACAATGAGCAGTTCTTC
many | TRBJ2-2 | - | TRBV19 | CASRSEFGAGELFF | TGTGCCAGTCGATCTGAGTTTGGAGCCGGGGAGCTGTTTTTT
- | TRBJ1-4 | - | TRBV5-1 | CASSLSDRKNEKLFF | TGCGCCAGCAGCCTTTCCGACAGAAAGAATGAAAAACTGTTTTTT
- | TRBJ1-1 | TRBD1 | TRBV11-2 | CASSLSGQGFTEAFF | TGTGCCAGCAGCTTATCGGGACAGGGGTTTACTGAAGCTTTCTTT
- | TRBJ2-6 | - | TRBV30 | CAWSVPGAGANVLTF | TGTGCCTGGAGTGTACCAGGGGCTGGGGCCAACGTCCTGACTTTC
- | TRBJ2-7 | TRBD1 | TRBV19 | CASKHRDSPYEQYF | TGTGCCAGTAAACACCGGGACAGCCCGTACGAGCAGTACTTC
- | TRBJ2-3 | - | TRBV9 | CASSEEGGGAPDTQYF | TGTGCCAGCAGCGAAGAAGGGGGGGGCGCCCCAGATACGCAGTATTTT
- | TRBJ2-3 | TRBD1 | TRBV6-6 | CASSPDRGLDTDTQYF | TGTGCCAGCAGTCCTGACAGGGGGCTTGACACAGATACGCAGTATTTT
- | TRBJ1-1 | TRBD1 | TRBV19 | CASRVTGGDTEAFF | TGTGCCAGCAGGGTAACAGGGGGAGATACTGAAGCTTTCTTT
- | TRBJ1-5 | TRBD1 | TRBV2 | CASRDRGINQPQHF | TGTGCCAGCAGAGACAGGGGAATCAATCAGCCCCAGCATTTT
once | TRBJ2-1 | - | TRBV29-1 | CSVGYGFNEQFF | TGCAGCGTTGGGTACGGGTTCAATGAGCAGTTCTTC
- | TRBJ1-5 | TRBD1 | TRBV2 | CASSGAGGQPQHF | TGTGCCAGCAGTGGGGCAGGGGGGCAGCCCCAGCATTTT
- | TRBJ2-7 | - | TRBV15 | CATSTPGHLAYEQYF | TGTGCCACCAGCACCCCGGGACATTTAGCCTACGAGCAGTACTTC
- | TRBJ2-7 | - | TRBV2 | CASSVAGQIYEQYF | TGTGCCAGCAGTGTGGCGGGCCAGATCTACGAGCAGTACTTC
few | TRBJ2-1 | - | TRBV27 | CASSLAGSSYNEQFF | TGTGCCAGCAGTTTAGCGGGCAGCTCCTACAATGAGCAGTTCTTC
- | TRBJ1-1 | - | TRBV29-1 | CSVEWGAGTEAFF | TGCAGCGTTGAGTGGGGAGCGGGCACTGAAGCTTTCTTT
- | TRBJ1-5 | TRBD1 | TRBV28 | CTSNPSTGENQPQHF | TGTACCAGCAATCCCTCGACAGGGGAGAATCAGCCCCAGCATTTT
- | TRBJ1-2 | TRBD1 | TRBV29-1 | CSVDGDRGPYGYTF | TGCAGCGTTGACGGGGACAGGGGGCCTTATGGCTACACCTTC
once | TRBJ1-3 | TRBD1 | TRBV7-6 | CASSLGQGASSGNTIYF | TGTGCCAGCAGCTTAGGACAGGGGGCTAGCTCTGGAAACACCATATATTTT
- | TRBJ1-6 | TRBD1 | TRBV27 | CASSPADRENSPLHF | TGTGCCAGCAGCCCAGCGGACAGGGAGAATTCACCCCTCCACTTT
- | TRBJ2-1 | TRBD1 | TRBV14 | CASSQDLLTGYSEQFF | TGTGCCAGCAGCCAAGATCTTTTGACAGGGTATAGTGAGCAGTTCTTC
- | TRBJ2-5 | - | TRBV7-3 | CASSFTGSRETQYF | TGTGCCAGCAGCTTTACGGGGTCGAGGGAGACCCAGTACTTC
once | TRBJ1-5 | - | TRBV27 | CASSLTGTSNQPQHF | TGTGCCAGCAGTTTAACAGGGACGAGCAATCAGCCCCAGCATTTT
once | TRBJ1-2 | - | TRBV27 | CAIRDGVDGYTF | TGTGCCATCCGTGACGGGGTCGACGGCTACACCTTC
- | TRBJ1-2 | TRBD1 | TRBV25-1 | CASSATGNGYTF | TGTGCCAGCAGCGCGACAGGGAATGGCTACACCTTC
few | TRBJ2-7 | TRBD2 | TRBV7-2 | CASSPGLAGGQEQYF | TGTGCCAGCAGCCCAGGACTAGCGGGGGGTCAGGAGCAGTACTTC
- | TRBJ2-4 | TRBD2 | TRBV6-1 | CASSEKGSGSLKNIQYF | TGTGCCAGCAGTGAAAAAGGTAGCGGGAGCCTTAAAAACATTCAGTACTTC
once | TRBJ1-1 | - | TRBV7-6 | CASSPRLDTEAFF | TGTGCCAGCAGCCCCAGGCTGGACACTGAAGCTTTCTTT
- | TRBJ2-5 | TRBD2 | TRBV5-6 | CASSLWGGLPQETQYF | TGTGCCAGCAGCTTGTGGGGAGGGCTTCCCCAAGAGACCCAGTACTTC
- | TRBJ2-1 | - | TRBV2 | CASSGLGSYNEQFF | TGTGCCAGCAGTGGACTGGGCTCCTACAATGAGCAGTTCTTC
- | TRBJ2-1 | TRBD2 | TRBV11-2 | CASSLSGRVGNEQFF | TGTGCCAGCAGCCTCAGCGGGAGGGTCGGCAATGAGCAGTTCTTC
- | TRBJ1-3 | - | TRBV7-9 | CASSFSDSGNTIYF | TGTGCCAGCAGCTTCTCAGACTCTGGAAACACCATATATTTT
few | TRBJ2-1 | TRBD2 | TRBV28 | CASSHPGGVNEQFF | TGTGCCAGCAGCCACCCTGGGGGGGTCAATGAGCAGTTCTTC
- | TRBJ2-3 | - | TRBV28 | CASSEGAGSTDTQYF | TGTGCCAGCAGCGAGGGGGCGGGAAGCACAGATACGCAGTATTTT
- | TRBJ2-7 | TRBD1 | TRBV5-4 | CASSQRTGGYEQYF | TGTGCCAGCAGCCAGAGGACAGGGGGCTACGAGCAGTACTTC
- | TRBJ2-7 | TRBD2 | TRBV29-1 | CSVVGGAGGSYEQYF | TGCAGCGTTGTTGGGGGCGCGGGAGGCTCCTACGAGCAGTACTTC
- | TRBJ1-2 | - | TRBV18 | CASSPGRVDGYTF | TGTGCCAGCTCCCCGGGCAGGGTGGATGGCTACACCTTC
- | TRBJ1-1 | TRBD1 | TRBV18 | CASSVGSGQGSITEAFF | TGTGCCAGCTCCGTTGGCTCGGGACAGGGATCAATCACTGAAGCTTTCTTT
- | TRBJ2-7 | TRBD1 | TRBV6-1 | CASSEEGLFWTGDYEQYF | TGTGCCAGCAGTGAAGAAGGTTTATTTTGGACAGGGGACTACGAGCAGTACTTC
few | TRBJ2-7 | - | TRBV2 | CASRISLAWYEQYF | TGTGCCAGCAGAATCTCCCTAGCATGGTACGAGCAGTACTTC
- | TRBJ1-2 | TRBD1 | TRBV19 | CASRGQGAYGYTF | TGTGCCAGTAGGGGACAGGGGGCCTATGGCTACACCTTC
- | TRBJ2-6 | - | TRBV7-8 | CASSPGANVLTF | TGTGCCAGCAGCCCGGGGGCCAACGTCCTGACTTTC
- | TRBJ2-2 | TRBD1 | TRBV19 | CASSSRTGTNTGELFF | TGTGCCAGTAGTTCAAGGACAGGTACGAACACCGGGGAGCTGTTTTTT